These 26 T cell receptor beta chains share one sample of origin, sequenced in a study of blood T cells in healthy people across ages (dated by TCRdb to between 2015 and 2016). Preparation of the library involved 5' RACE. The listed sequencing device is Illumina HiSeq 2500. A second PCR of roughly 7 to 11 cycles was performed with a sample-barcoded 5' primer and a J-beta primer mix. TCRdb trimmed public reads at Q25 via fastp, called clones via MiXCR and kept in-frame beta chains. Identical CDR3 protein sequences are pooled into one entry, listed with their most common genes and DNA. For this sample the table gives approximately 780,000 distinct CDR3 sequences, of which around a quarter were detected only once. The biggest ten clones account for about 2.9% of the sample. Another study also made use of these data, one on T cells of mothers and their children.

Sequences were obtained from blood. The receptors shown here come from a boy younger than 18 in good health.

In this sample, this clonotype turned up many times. For the CDR3, the DNA is TGTGCCAGCGGGCGGGACAGGGGATCCTACAATGAGCAGTTCTTC. The encoded protein is CASGRDRGSYNEQFF. This chain uses TRBV12-3 or TRBV12-4 with TRBJ2-1; 10 positions match TRBD1. V shed 8 bases, J shed 1 base, and the junction held 5 bases outside the gene matches. CDR3 size: 15 residues.

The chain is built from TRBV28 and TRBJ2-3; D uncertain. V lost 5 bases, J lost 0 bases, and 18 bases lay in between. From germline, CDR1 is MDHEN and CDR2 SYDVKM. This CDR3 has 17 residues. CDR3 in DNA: TGTGCCAGCAGTCCCCCAGGAGCCCTCGTGAGCACAGATACGCAGTATTTT. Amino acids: CASSPPGALVSTDTQYF.

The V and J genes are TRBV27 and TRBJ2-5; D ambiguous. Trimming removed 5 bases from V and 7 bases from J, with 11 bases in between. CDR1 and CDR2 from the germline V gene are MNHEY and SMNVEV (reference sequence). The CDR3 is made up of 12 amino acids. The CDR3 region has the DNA TGTGCCAGCAGTGCACCGATGGGGACCCAGTACTTC. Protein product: CASSAPMGTQYF.

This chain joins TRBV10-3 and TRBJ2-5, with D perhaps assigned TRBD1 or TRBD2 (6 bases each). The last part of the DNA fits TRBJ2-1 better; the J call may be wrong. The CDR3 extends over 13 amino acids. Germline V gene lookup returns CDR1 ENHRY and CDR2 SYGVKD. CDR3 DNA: TGTGCCACCTTGGGACCGGGGGCTGATGAGCAGTTCTTC. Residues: CATLGPGADEQFF.

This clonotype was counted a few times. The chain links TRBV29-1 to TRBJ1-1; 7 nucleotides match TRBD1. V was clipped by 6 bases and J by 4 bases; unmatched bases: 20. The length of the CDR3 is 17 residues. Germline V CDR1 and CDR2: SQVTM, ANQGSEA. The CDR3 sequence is CSVGGIPGTVRSTEAFF. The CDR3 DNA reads TGCAGCGTCGGAGGAATACCCGGGACAGTAAGGTCCACTGAAGCTTTCTTT.

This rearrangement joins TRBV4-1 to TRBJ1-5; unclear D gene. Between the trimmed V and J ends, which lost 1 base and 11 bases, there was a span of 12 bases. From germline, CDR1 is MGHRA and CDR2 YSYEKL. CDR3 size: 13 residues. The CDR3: CASSQAGTTAQHF. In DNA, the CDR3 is TGCGCCAGCAGCCAAGCTGGAACCACGGCCCAGCATTTT.

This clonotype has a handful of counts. CDR3 sequence reads: CASSQDLGFTDTQYF. As DNA, the CDR3 is TGTGCCAGCAGCCAAGACCTGGGATTCACAGATACGCAGTATTTT. This chain links TRBV4-2 with TRBJ2-3; D is undetermined. This CDR3 comprises 15 residues. The ends were cut back, 0 bases at V and 2 bases at J, with 9 bases in the middle. Germline CDR1 LGHNA, CDR2 YNFKEQ.

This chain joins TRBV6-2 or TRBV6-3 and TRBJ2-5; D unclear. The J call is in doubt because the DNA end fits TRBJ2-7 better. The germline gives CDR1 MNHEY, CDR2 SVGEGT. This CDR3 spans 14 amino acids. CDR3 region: CASRSTLSGYEQYF. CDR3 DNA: TGTGCCAGCAGGTCCACCCTGAGTGGATACGAGCAGTACTTC.

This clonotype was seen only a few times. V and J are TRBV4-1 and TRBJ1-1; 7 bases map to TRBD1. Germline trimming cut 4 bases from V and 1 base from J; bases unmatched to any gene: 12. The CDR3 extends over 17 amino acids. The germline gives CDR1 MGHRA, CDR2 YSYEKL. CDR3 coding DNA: TGCGCCAGCAGCCTCGGGGGAGGGGGCGGCGGGAACACTGAAGCTTTCTTT. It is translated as CASSLGGGGGGNTEAFF.

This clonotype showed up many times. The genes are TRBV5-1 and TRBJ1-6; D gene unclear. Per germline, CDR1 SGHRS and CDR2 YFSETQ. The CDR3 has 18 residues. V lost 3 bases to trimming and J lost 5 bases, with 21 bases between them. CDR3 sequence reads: CASSSDGVSKNHNSPLHF. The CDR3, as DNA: TGCGCCAGCAGCTCCGACGGCGTCTCAAAGAATCATAATTCACCCCTCCACTTT.

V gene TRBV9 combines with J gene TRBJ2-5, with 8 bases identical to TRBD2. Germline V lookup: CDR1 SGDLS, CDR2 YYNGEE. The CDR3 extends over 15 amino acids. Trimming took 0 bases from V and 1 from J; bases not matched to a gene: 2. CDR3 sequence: CASSVVAGTQETQYF. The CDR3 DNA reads TGTGCCAGCAGCGTAGTAGCGGGGACCCAAGAGACCCAGTACTTC.

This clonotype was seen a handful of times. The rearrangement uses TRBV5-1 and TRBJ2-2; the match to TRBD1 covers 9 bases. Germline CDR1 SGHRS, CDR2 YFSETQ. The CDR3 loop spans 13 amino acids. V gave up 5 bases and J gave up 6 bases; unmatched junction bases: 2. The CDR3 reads CASSGQGSGELFF. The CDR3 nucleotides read TGCGCCAGCAGTGGACAGGGGTCCGGGGAGCTGTTTTTT.

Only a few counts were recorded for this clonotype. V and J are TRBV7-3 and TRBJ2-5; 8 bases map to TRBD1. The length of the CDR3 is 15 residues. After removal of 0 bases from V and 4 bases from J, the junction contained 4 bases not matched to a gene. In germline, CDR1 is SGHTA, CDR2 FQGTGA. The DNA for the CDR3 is TGTGCCAGCAGCTTAACCCAGGGGGCTGGAGAGACCCAGTACTTC. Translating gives CASSLTQGAGETQYF.

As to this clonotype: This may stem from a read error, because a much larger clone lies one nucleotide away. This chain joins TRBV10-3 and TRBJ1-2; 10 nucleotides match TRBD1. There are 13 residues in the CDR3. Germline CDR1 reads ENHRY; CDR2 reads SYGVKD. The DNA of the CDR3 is TGTGCCATCAGTGAGCCGGGACAGGGGCCCTACAGCTTC. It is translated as CAISEPGQGPYSF.

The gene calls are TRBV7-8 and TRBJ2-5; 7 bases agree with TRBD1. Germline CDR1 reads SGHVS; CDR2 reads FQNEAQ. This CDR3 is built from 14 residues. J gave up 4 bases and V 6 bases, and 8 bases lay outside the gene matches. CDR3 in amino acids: CASRTTGRGETQYF. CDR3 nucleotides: TGTGCCAGCAGAACGACAGGGAGAGGAGAGACCCAGTACTTC.

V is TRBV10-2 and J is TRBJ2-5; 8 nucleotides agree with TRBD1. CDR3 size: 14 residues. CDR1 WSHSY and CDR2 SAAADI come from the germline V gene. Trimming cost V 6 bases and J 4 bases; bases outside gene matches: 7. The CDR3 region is CASRVDRVGETQYF. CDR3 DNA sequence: TGCGCCAGCAGGGTGGACAGGGTGGGAGAGACCCAGTACTTC.

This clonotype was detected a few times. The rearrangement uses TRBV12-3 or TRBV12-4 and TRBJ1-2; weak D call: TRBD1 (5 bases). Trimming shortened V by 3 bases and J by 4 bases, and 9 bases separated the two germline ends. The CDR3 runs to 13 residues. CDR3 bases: TGTGCCAGCAGTTTCTGGCAGGGCTATGGCTACACCTTC. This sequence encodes CASSFWQGYGYTF.

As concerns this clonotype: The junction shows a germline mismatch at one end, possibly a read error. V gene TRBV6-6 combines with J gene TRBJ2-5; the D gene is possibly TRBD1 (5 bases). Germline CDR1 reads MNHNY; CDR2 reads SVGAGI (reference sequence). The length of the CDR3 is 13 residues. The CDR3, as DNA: TGTGTCAGCATGCAACCCGTCACAGGGACCCAGTACTTC. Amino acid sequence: CVSMQPVTGTQYF.

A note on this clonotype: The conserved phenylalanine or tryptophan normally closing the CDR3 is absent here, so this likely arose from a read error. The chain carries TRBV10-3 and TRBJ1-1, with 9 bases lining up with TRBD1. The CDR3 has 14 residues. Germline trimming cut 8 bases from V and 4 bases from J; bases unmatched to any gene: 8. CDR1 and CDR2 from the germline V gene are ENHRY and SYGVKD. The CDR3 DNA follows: TGTGCCATCGGTCAGACAGGGGGGATCACTGAAGCTTTCTGT. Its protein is CAIGQTGGITEAFC.

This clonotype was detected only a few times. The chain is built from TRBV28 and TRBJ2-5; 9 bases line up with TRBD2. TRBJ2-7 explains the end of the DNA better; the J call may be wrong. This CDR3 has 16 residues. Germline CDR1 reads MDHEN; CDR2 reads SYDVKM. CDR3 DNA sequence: TGTGCCAGCAGTTTTTTAGGGTCTAGCGGGATCTACGAGCAGTACTTC. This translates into CASSFLGSSGIYEQYF.

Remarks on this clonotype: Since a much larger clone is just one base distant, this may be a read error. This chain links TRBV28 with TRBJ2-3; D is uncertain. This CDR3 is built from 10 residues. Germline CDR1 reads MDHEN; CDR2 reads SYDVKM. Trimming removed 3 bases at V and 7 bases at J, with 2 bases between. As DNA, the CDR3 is TGTGCCAGCAGTTTTAATACGCAGTATTTT. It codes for CASSFNTQYF.

CDR3: CASSLGARENEKLFF. CDR3 nucleotides: TGCGCCAGCAGCTTGGGAGCCCGAGAGAATGAAAAACTGTTTTTT. This chain uses TRBV5-1 with TRBJ1-4; no clear D. Germline V gene lookup returns CDR1 SGHRS and CDR2 YFSETQ. Trimming removed 0 bases from V and 5 bases from J, with 11 bases in between. The CDR3 has 15 amino acids.

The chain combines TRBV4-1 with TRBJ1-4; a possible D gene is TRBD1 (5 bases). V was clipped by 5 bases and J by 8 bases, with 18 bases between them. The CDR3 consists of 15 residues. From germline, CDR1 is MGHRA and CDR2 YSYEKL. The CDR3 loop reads CASSTRQSGNEKLFF. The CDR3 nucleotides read TGCGCCAGCAGCACCCGACAGAGTGGGAACGAAAAACTGTTTTTT.

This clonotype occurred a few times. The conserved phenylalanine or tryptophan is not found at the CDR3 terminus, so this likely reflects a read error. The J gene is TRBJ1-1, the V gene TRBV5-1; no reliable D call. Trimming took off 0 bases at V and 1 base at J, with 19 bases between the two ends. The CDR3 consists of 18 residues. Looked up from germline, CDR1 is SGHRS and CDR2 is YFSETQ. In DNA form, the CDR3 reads TGCGCCAGCAGCTTGGACGGACGGTACCATCTTGAGAACACTGAAGCTTTCTCT. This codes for CASSLDGRYHLENTEAFS.

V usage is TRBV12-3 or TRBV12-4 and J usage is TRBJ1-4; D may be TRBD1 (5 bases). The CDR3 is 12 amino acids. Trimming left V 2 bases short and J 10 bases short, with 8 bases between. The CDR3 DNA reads TGTGCCAGCAGTTTACAGGGTCGAAAACTGTTTTTT. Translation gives CASSLQGRKLFF.

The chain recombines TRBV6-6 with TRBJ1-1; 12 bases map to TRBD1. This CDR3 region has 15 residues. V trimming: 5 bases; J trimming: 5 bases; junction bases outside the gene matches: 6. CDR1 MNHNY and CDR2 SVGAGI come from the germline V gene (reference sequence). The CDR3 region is CASSGTGGAQTEAFF. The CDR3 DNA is TGTGCCAGCAGTGGGACAGGGGGCGCGCAGACTGAAGCTTTCTTT.